This entry lists 16 T cell receptor beta chains sequenced from one sample in a study of T cell responses to AZD1222 COVID-19 vaccine (dated by TCRdb to about 2021). This specimen's time point label, per the study, means: about 28 days (+/-7) after the second vaccine dose. The label giving this sample's treatment or condition can be read as: meningococcal conjugate vaccine given as trial control. The library was obtained by the immunoSEQ multiplex PCR assay. TCRdb stores this immuneACCESS table with in-frame sequences only. Part of the clones is absent; in the studies checked, under half of the shortfall reflects unresolved V genes, and no reason is known for the rest. The sample table lists about 150,000 clones, less than 95% of them with a count of one. The ten largest clonotypes hold about 7.5% of the sample. This sample comprised peripheral blood, obtained 28 days after the second dose of the MenACWY control vaccine. Receptor source: an adult who received the MenACWY meningococcal vaccine as a control.

The gene calls are TRBV6-5 and TRBJ1-1; a weak D match, TRBD1 (5 bases). Germline loops: CDR1 MNHEY, CDR2 SVGAGI. CDR3 size: 16 residues. Trimming shortened V by 2 bases and J by 6 bases, and 19 bases separated the two germline ends. CDR3 bases: TGTGCCAGCAGTTACACCCAGGGACGGCCTGGAGCTGAAGCTTTCTTT. Translating it yields CASSYTQGRPGAEAFF.

This chain uses TRBV6-5 with TRBJ1-1; D is perhaps TRBD1 (6 bases). In germline, CDR1 is MNHEY, CDR2 SVGAGI. V was pared by 6 bases and J by 1 base, with 15 bases between. The CDR3 totals 15 residues. The CDR3 loop reads CASRRGPQGNTEAFF. The CDR3 bases are TGTGCCAGCAGGAGAGGACCACAGGGGAACACTGAAGCTTTCTTT.

This chain uses TRBV30 with TRBJ2-3; maybe TRBD2 (5 bases). The V end was cut by 7 bases, the J end by 0 bases, with 14 bases between. Germline V gives CDR1 GTSNPN, CDR2 SVGIG (reference sequence). This CDR3 is 14 amino acids long. CDR3: CAYSSGTSTDTQYF. CDR3 coding DNA: TGTGCCTACTCGTCGGGAACGAGCACAGATACGCAGTATTTT.

The chain combines TRBV11-3 with TRBJ2-1, with D possibly being TRBD2 (6 bases). Germline lookup yields CDR1 SGHNT and CDR2 YENEEA. This CDR3 region has 16 residues. The ends were cut back, 2 bases at V and 0 bases at J, with 11 bases in the middle. Written as DNA, the CDR3 is TGTGCCAGCAGCTTACGCGGGAAAGGCTCCTACAATGAGCAGTTCTTC. The encoded protein is CASSLRGKGSYNEQFF.

The rearrangement joins TRBV6-5 to TRBJ2-7; a possible D gene is TRBD2 (6 bases). This CDR3 region has 14 residues. The V gene lost 6 bases and the J gene lost 3 bases, with 15 bases spanning the gap. Germline CDR1 is MNHEY and CDR2 is SVGAGI. CDR3 protein: CASRRLVSSYEQYF. In DNA form, the CDR3 reads TGTGCCAGCAGAAGACTAGTTTCCAGCTACGAGCAGTACTTC.

The chain uses TRBV3-1 (or the pseudogene TRBV3-2) and TRBJ2-3, with TRBD2 matching 8 bases. CDR3 size: 14 residues. Germline V gene sequence: CDR1 LGHDT, CDR2 YNNKEL (reference sequence). V dropped 7 bases and J dropped 0; count of bases not matched to a gene: 3. CDR3 DNA: TGTGCCAGCAAACCGGGGGGGAGCACAGATACGCAGTATTTT. Translation gives CASKPGGSTDTQYF.

This clone was detected only a few times. The chain recombines TRBV6-2 or TRBV6-3 with TRBJ2-7; 7 nucleotides match TRBD1. This CDR3 contains 16 residues. Germline-derived CDR1 and CDR2 are MNHEY and SVGEGT. J was trimmed by 3 bases and V by 1 base; bases with no gene match: 9. CDR3: CASSYLPGQTHYEQYF. The DNA for the CDR3 is TGTGCCAGCAGTTACTTACCGGGACAGACCCACTACGAGCAGTACTTC.

The genes are TRBV18 and TRBJ2-5; the match to TRBD2 covers 7 bases. Germline lookup yields CDR1 KGHSH and CDR2 LQKENI. After removal of 2 bases from V and 2 bases from J, the junction contained 2 bases not matched to a gene. The CDR3 runs to 14 residues. The CDR3 nucleotides read TGTGCCAGCTCACCAGGGGGAGGGCAAGAGACCCAGTACTTC. This codes for CASSPGGGQETQYF. The whole variable domain, filled in from reference TRBV18 and TRBJ2-5, reads NAGVMQNPRHLVRRRGQEARLRCSPMKGHSHVYWYRQLPEEGLKFMVYLQKENIIDESGMPKERFSAEFPKEGPSILRIQQVVRGDSAAYFCASSPGGGQETQYFGPGTRLLVL.

The gene calls are TRBV18 and TRBJ2-1; D is ambiguous. Germline assignment: CDR1 KGHSH and CDR2 LQKENI. Trimming left V 0 bases short and J 6 bases short, with 6 bases between. This CDR3 is built from 13 residues. CDR3 in DNA: TGTGCCAGCTCACCACCGACGCCCAATGAGCAGTTCTTC. Protein product: CASSPPTPNEQFF. Full variable domain (rest looked up from reference TRBV18 and TRBJ2-1): NAGVMQNPRHLVRRRGQEARLRCSPMKGHSHVYWYRQLPEEGLKFMVYLQKENIIDESGMPKERFSAEFPKEGPSILRIQQVVRGDSAAYFCASSPPTPNEQFFGPGTRLTVL.

In this sample, this clone turned up once. J is TRBJ1-2 and V is TRBV19; 8 bases align to TRBD1. With V trimmed by 6 bases and J by 1 base, 10 bases remained unmatched. CDR1 and CDR2 from the germline V gene are LNHDA and SQIVND (reference sequence). The CDR3 spans 16 residues. CDR3 sequence (DNA): TGTGCCAGTAGCCGGGACAGGACTATTCTTAACTATGGCTACACCTTC. It is translated as CASSRDRTILNYGYTF.

The rearrangement uses TRBV7-2 and TRBJ2-1; 8 bases are a match to TRBD2. The CDR3 sequence is 16 residues long. The V segment lost 1 base and the J segment 6 bases; nucleotides outside the gene matches: 8. The germline gives CDR1 SGHTA, CDR2 FQGNSA. CDR3 sequence: CASSLEGTRGGNEQFF. CDR3 DNA: TGTGCCAGCAGCTTAGAGGGGACACGGGGGGGCAATGAGCAGTTCTTC.

The V call is TRBV7-9, the J call TRBJ2-2; either TRBD1 or TRBD2 may supply D (5 bases each). The V end was cut by 5 bases, the J end by 3 bases, with 16 bases between. Germline CDR1 and CDR2: SEHNR and FQNEAQ (reference sequence). This CDR3 spans 16 amino acids. DNA for the CDR3: TGTGCCAGCAGCCCCGCCTCCGGGACGCACACCGGGGAGCTGTTTTTT. This translates into CASSPASGTHTGELFF.

This chain connects TRBV6-2 or TRBV6-3 to TRBJ2-5; D is undetermined. The CDR3 is 11 amino acids. The germline V gene has CDR1 MNHEY and CDR2 SVGEGT. Trimming took off 2 bases at V and 4 bases at J, with 2 bases between the two ends. The CDR3 sequence: CASSYPETQYF. The CDR3 DNA reads TGTGCCAGCAGTTACCCAGAGACCCAGTACTTC.

J is TRBJ2-2 and V is TRBV7-9, with D unclear. The V end lost 2 bases, the J end lost 0 bases, and 1 base lay between the germline ends. The CDR3 has 13 residues. Germline V lookup: CDR1 SEHNR, CDR2 FQNEAQ (reference sequence). The CDR3 loop is CASSLSNTGELFF. The CDR3 DNA follows: TGTGCCAGCAGCTTATCGAACACCGGGGAGCTGTTTTTT.

The CDR3 bases are TGTGCCTGGAGTGTATCGGGACAGGTTAATGAAAAACTGTTTTTT. It is translated as CAWSVSGQVNEKLFF. This rearrangement joins TRBV30 to TRBJ1-4; 8 nucleotides match TRBD1. Germline CDR1 is GTSNPN and CDR2 is SVGIG (reference sequence). The CDR3 is 15 amino acids. Trimming removed 0 bases from V and 4 bases from J; junction bases left unmatched: 4.

The V and J genes are TRBV11-2 and TRBJ1-6; D gene unclear. CDR3 length equals 15 residues. Trimming removed 0 bases at V and 8 bases at J, with 11 bases between. From germline, CDR1 is SGHAT and CDR2 FQNNGV. The CDR3 DNA sequence: TGTGCCAGCAGCTTAGATGCAGTTTGGGATTCACCCCTCCACTTT. As protein: CASSLDAVWDSPLHF.